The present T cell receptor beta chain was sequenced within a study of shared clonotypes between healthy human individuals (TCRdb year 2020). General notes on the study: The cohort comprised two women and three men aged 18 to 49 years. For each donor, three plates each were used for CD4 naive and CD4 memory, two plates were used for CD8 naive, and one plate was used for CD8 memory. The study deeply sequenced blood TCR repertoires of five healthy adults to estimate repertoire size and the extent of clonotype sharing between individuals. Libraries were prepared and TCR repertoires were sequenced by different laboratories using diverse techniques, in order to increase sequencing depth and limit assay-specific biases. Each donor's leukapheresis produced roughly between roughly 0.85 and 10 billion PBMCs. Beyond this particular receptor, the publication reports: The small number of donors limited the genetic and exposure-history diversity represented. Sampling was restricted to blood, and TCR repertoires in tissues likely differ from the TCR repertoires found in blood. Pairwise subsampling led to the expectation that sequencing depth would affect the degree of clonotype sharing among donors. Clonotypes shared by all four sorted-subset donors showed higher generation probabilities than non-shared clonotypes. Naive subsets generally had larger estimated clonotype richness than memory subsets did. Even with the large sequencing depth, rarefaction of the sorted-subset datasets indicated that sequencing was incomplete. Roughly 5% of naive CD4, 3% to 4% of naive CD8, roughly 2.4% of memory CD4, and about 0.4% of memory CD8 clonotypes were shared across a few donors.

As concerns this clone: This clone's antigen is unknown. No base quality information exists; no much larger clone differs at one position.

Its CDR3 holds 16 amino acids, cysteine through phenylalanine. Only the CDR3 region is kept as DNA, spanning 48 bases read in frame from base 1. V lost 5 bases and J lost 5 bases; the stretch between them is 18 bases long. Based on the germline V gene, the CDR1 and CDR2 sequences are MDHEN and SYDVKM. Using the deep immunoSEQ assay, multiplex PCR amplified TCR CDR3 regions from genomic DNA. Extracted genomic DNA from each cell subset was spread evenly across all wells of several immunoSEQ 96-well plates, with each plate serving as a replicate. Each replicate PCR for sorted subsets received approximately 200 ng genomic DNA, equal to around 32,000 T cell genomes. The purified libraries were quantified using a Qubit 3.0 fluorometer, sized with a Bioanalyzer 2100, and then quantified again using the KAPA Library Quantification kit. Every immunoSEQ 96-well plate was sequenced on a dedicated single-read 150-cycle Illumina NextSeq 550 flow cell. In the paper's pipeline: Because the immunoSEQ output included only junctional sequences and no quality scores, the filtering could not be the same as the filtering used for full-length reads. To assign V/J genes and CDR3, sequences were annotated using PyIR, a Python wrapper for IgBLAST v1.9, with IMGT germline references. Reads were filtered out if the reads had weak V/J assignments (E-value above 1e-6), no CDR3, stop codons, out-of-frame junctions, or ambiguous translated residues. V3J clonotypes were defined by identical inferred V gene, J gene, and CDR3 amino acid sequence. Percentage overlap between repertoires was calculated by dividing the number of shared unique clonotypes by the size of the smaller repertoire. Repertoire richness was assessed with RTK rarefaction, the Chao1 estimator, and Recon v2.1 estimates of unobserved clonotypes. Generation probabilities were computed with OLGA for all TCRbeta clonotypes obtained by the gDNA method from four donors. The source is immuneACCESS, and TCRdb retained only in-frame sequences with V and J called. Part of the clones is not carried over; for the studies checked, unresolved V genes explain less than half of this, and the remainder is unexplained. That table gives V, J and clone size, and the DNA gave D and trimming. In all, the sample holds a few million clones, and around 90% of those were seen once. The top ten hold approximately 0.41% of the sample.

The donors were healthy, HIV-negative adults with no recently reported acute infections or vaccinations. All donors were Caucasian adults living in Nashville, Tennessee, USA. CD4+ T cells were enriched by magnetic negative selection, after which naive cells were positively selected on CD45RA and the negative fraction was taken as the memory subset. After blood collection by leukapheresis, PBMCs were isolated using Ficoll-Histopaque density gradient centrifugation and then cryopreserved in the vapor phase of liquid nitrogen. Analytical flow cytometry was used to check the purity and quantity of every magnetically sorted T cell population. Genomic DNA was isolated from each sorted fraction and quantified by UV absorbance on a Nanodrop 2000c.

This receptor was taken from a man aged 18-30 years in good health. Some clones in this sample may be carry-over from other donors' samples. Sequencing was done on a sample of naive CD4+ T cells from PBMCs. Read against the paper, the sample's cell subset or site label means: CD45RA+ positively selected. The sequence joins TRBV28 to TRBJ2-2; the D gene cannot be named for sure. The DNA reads TGTGCCAGCAGTCTATCGGTTAGGGCTCGGACCGGGGAGCTGTTTTTT. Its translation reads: CASSLSVRARTGELFF.